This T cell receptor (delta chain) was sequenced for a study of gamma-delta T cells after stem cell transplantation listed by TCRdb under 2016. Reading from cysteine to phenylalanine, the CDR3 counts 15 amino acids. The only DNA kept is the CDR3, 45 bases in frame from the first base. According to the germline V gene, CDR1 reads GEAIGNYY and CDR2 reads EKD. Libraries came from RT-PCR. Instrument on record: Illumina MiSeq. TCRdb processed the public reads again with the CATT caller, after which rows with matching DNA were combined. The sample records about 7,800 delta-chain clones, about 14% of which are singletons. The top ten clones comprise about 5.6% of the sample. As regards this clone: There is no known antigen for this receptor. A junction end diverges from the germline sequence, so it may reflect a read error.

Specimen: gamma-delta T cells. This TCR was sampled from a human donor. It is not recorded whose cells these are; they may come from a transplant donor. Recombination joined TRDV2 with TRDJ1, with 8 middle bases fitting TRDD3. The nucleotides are TGTGCCTGTGACACCGTTTTGGGGGATGGCGATAAACACATCTTT. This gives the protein CACDTVLGDGDKHIF.